This paragraph covers one T cell receptor (beta chain) sequence. Its antigen remains unidentified. This table comes from immunoSEQ multiplex PCR, and its TCRdb copy is limited to in-frame clones, with some not included. Of about 120,000 clones in the sample, roughly 90% were seen once. This record comes from a study of cytomegalovirus exposure and HLA in healthy donors. Study observations and caveats: The majority of TCR sequences were rare, yet some public TCRs appeared in many donors.

CDR3 length: 12 amino acids. Germline V gene lookup returns CDR1 SGHDT and CDR2 YYEEEE. With V trimmed by 4 bases and J by 4 bases, 1 base remained unmatched. The chain combines TRBV5-6 with TRBJ1-2; TRBD1 aligns across 7 bases. This TCR derives from a woman between 18 and 30 years old in good health and CMV-seropositive. The sequencing input was PBMCs. DNA for the CDR3: TGTGCCAGCAGCGCAGGGGGCTATGGCTACACCTTC. Protein sequence: CASSAGGYGYTF.